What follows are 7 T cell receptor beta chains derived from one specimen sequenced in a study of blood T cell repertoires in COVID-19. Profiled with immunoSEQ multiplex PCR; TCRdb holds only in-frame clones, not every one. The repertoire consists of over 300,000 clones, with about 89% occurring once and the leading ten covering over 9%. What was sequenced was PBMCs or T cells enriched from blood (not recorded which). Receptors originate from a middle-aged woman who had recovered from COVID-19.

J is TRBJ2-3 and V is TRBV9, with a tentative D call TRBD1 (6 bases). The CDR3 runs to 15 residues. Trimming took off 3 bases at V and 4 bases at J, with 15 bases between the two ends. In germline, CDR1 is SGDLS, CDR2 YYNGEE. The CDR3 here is CASSAIDRPPDTQYF. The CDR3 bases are TGTGCCAGCAGCGCAATAGACAGGCCCCCAGATACGCAGTATTTT.

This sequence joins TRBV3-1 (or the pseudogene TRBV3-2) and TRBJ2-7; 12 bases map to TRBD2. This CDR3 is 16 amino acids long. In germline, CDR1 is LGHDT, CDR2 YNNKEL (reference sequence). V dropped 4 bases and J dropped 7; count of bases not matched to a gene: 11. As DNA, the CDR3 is TGTGCCAGCAGCCTAAGACTAGCGGGGGCCTCCAGGGAGCAGTACTTC. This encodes CASSLRLAGASREQYF.

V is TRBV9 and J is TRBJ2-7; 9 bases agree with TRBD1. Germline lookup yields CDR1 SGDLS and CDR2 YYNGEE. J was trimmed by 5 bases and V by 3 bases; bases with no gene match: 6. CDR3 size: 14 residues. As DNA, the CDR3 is TGTGCCAGCAGCGACCTGGACAGGGGCCACGAGCAGTACTTC. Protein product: CASSDLDRGHEQYF.

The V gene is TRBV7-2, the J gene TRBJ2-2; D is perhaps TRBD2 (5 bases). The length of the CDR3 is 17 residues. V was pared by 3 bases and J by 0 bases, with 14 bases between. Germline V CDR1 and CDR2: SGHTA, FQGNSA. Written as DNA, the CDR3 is TGTGCCAGCAGCTTCCGAGCGGATGACGCGAACACCGGGGAGCTGTTTTTT. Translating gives CASSFRADDANTGELFF.

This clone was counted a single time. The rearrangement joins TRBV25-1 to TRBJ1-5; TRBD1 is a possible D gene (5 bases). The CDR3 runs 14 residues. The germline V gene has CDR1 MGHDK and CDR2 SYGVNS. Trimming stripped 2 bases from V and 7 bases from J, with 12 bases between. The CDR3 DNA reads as TGTGCCAGCAGTGAAGTCGGGGGAGGGCAGCCCCAGCATTTT. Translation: CASSEVGGGQPQHF.

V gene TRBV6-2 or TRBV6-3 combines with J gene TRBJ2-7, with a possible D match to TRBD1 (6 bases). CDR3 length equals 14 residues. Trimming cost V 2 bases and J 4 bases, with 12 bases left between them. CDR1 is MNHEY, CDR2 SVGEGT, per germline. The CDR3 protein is CASSYQGQRYEQYF. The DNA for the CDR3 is TGTGCCAGCAGTTACCAGGGGCAAAGGTACGAGCAGTACTTC.

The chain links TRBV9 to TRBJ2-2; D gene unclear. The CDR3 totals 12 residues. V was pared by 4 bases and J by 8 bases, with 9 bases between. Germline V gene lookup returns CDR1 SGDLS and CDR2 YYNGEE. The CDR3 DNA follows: TGTGCCAGCAGCCGACAAGATGGGGAGCTGTTTTTT. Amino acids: CASSRQDGELFF.